This T cell receptor (beta chain) was retrieved from a study of T cell responses to AZD1222 COVID-19 vaccine. General study results and limits: Nearly half of spike-specific TCRs reportedly target variant regions that are unmutated in the B.1.351 and B.1.1.7 variants.

TCRdb's table, derived via immunoSEQ multiplex PCR, lists solely in-frame clones and lacks some. The sample shows 140,000 to 150,000 clones, 90% to 95% of them seen only once. Remarks on this clone: No antigen is known for it.

Pooling was applied to second doses at about 4 or about 12 weeks. This TCR came from an adult who received the AZD1222 COVID-19 vaccine. The material sequenced was peripheral blood, taken 28 days after the second AZD1222 dose.

CDR3 bases: TGTGCCAGCAGCTTCGGACACGGCGGTCCTAATTCACCCCTCCACTTT. Amino acid sequence: CASSFGHGGPNSPLHF. The chain has TRBV5-5 and TRBJ1-6, with D perhaps TRBD1 (5 bases). Germline V gene lookup returns CDR1 SGHKS and CDR2 YYEKEE (reference sequence). Trimming left V 2 bases short and J 6 bases short, with 15 bases between. The CDR3 sequence is 16 residues long.